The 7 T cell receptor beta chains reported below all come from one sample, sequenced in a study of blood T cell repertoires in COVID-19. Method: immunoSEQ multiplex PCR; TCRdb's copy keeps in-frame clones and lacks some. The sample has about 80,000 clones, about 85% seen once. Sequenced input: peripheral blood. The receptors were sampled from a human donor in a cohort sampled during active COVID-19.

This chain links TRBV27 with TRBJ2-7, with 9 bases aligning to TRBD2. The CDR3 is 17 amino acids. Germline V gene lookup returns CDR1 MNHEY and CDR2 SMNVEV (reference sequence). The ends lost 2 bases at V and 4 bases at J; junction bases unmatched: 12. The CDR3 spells CASSLEASGNNRYEQYF. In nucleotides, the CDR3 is TGTGCCAGCAGTTTAGAGGCTAGCGGGAACAACAGGTACGAGCAGTACTTC.

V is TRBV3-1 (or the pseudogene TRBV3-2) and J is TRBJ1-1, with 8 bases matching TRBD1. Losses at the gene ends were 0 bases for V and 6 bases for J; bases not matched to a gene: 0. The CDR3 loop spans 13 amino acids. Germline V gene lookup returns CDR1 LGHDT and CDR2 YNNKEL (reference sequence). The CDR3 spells CASSQETGAEAFF. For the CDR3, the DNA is TGTGCCAGCAGCCAAGAGACAGGGGCTGAAGCTTTCTTT.

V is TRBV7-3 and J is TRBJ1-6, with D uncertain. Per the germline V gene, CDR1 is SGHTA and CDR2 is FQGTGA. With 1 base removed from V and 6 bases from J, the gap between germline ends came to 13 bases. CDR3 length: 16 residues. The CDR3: CASSLRMRAGNSPLHF. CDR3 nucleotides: TGTGCCAGCAGCTTAAGGATGCGGGCCGGTAATTCACCCCTCCACTTT.

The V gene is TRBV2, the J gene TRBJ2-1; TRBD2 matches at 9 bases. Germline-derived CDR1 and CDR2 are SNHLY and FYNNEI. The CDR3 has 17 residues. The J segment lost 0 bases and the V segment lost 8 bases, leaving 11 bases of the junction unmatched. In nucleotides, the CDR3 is TGTGCCAGCTTACCGGGACTAGCCTTGAGCTCCTACAATGAGCAGTTCTTC. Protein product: CASLPGLALSSYNEQFF. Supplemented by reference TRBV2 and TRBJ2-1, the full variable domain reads EPEVTQTPSHQVTQMGQEVILRCVPISNHLYFYWYRQILGQKVEFLVSFYNNEISEKSEIFDDQFSVERPDGSNFTLKIRSTKLEDSAMYFCASLPGLALSSYNEQFFGPGTRLTVL.

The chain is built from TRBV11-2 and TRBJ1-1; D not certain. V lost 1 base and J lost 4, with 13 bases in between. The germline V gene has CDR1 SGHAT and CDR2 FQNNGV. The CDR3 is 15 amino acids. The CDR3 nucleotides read TGTGCCAGCAGCTTAGTAGGCGGCGGATCCACTGAAGCTTTCTTT. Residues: CASSLVGGGSTEAFF.

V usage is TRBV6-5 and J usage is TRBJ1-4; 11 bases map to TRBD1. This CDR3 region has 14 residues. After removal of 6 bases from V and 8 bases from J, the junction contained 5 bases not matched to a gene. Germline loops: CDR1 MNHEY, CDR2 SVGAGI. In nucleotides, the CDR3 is TGTGCCAGCAGGGGGACAGGGGGACAGGAAAAACTGTTTTTT. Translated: CASRGTGGQEKLFF.

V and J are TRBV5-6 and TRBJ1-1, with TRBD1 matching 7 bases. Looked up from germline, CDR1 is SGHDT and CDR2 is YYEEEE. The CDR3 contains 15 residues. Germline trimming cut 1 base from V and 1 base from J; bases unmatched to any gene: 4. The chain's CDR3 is CASSLWDRQNTEAFF. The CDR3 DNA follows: TGTGCCAGCAGCTTGTGGGACAGACAGAACACTGAAGCTTTCTTT.